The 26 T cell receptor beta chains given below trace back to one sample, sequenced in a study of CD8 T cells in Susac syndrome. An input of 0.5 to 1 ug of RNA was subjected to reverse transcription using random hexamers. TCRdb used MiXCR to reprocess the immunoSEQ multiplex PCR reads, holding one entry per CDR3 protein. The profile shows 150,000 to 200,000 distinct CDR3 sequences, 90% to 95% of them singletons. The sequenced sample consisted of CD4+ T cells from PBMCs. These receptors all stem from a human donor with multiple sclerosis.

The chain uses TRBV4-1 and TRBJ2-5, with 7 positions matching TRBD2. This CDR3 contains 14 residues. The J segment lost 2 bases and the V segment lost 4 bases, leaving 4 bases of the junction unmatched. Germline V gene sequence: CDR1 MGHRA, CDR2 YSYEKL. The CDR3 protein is CASSPPSGQETQYF. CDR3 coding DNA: TGCGCCAGCAGCCCCCCTAGCGGTCAAGAGACCCAGTACTTC.

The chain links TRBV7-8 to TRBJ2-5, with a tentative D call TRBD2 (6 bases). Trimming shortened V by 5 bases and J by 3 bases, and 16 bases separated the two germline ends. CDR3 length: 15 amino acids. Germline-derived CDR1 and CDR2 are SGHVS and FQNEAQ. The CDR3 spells CASSTRFREKETQYF. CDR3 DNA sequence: TGTGCCAGCAGCACCAGGTTCCGGGAGAAAGAGACCCAGTACTTC.

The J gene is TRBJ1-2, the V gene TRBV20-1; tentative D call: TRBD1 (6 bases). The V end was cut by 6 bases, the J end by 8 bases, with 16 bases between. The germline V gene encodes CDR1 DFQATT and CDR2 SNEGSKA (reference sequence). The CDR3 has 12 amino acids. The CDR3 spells CSAKDGGGGYTF. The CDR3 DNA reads TGCAGTGCCAAAGACGGGGGCGGAGGCTACACCTTC.

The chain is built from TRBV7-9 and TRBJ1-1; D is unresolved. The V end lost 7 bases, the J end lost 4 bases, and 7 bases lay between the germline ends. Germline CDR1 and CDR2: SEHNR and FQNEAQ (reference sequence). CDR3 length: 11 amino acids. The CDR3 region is CASTSPTEAFF. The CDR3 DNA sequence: TGTGCCAGCACCTCCCCCACTGAAGCTTTCTTT.

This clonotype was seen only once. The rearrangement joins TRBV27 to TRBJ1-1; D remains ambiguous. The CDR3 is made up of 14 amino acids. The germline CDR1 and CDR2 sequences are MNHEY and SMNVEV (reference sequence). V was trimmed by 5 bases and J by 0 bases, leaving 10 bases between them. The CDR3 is CASSRVPLNTEAFF. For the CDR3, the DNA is TGTGCCAGCAGTCGCGTACCATTGAACACTGAAGCTTTCTTT.

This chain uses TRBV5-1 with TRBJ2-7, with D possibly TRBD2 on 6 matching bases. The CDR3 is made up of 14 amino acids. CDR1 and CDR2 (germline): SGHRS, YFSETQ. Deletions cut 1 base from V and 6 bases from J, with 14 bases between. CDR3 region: CASSLSTGASEQYF. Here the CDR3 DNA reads TGCGCCAGCAGCTTGTCTACGGGAGCCTCCGAGCAGTACTTC. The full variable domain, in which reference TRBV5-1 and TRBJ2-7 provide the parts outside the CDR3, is KAGVTQTPRYLIKTRGQQVTLSCSPISGHRSVSWYQQTPGQGLQFLFEYFSETQRNKGNFPGRFSGRQFSNSRSEMNVSTLELGDSALYLCASSLSTGASEQYFGPGTRLTVT.

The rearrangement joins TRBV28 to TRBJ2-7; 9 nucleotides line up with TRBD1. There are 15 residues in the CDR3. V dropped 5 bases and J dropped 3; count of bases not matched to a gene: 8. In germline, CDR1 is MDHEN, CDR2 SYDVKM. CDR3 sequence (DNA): TGTGCCAGCAGTCCCGACGGACAGGGGCTCTACGAGCAGTACTTC. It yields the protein CASSPDGQGLYEQYF.

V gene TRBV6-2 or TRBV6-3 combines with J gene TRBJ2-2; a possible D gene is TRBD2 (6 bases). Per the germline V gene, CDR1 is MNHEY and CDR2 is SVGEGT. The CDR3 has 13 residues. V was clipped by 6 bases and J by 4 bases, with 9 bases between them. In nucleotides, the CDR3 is TGTGCCAGCAGCTGGGACTCCACCGGGGAGCTGTTTTTT. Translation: CASSWDSTGELFF.

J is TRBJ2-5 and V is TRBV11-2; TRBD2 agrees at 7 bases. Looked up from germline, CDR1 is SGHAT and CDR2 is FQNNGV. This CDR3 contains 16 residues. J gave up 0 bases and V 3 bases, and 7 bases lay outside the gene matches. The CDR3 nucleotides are TGTGCCAGCAGCTTCCGGGACTATGAGTACCAAGAGACCCAGTACTTC. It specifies CASSFRDYEYQETQYF.

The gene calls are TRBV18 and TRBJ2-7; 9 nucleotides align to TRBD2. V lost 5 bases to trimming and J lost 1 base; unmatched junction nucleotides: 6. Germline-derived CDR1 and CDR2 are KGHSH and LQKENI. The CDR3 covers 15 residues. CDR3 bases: TGTGCCAGCTCAGGCTTAGCGGGGGCATCCTACGAGCAGTACTTC. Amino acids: CASSGLAGASYEQYF. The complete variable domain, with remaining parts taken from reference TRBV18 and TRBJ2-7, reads NAGVMQNPRHLVRRRGQEARLRCSPMKGHSHVYWYRQLPEEGLKFMVYLQKENIIDESGMPKERFSAEFPKEGPSILRIQQVVRGDSAAYFCASSGLAGASYEQYFGPGTRLTVT.

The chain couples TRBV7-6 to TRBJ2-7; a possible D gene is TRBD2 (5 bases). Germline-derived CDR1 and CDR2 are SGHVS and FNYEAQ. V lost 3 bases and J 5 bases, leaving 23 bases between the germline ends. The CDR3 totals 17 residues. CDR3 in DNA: TGTGCCAGCAGCTTCCTCGGAACCGGGCCTCCTAGCCACGAGCAGTACTTC. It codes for CASSFLGTGPPSHEQYF.

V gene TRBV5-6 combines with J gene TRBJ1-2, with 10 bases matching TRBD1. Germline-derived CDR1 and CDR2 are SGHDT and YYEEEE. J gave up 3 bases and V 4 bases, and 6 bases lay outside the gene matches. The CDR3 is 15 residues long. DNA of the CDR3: TGTGCCAGCAGCCCCACCGGGACAGGGGACTATGGCTACACCTTC. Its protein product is CASSPTGTGDYGYTF.

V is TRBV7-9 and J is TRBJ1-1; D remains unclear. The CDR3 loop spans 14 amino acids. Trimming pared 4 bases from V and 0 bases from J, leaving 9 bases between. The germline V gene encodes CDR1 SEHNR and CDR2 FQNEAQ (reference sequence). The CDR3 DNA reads TGTGCCAGCAGCTCAAACGGTATGAACACTGAAGCTTTCTTT. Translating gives CASSSNGMNTEAFF. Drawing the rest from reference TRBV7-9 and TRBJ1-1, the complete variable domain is DTGVSQNPRHKITKRGQNVTFRCDPISEHNRLYWYRQTLGQGPEFLTYFQNEAQLEKSRLLSDRFSAERPKGSFSTLEIQRTEQGDSAMYLCASSSNGMNTEAFFGQGTRLTVV.

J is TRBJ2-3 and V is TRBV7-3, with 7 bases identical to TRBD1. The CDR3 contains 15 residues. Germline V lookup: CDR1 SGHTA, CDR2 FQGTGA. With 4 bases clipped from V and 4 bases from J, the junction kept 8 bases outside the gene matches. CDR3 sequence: CASSSRQGPSDTQYF. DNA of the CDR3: TGTGCCAGCAGCTCTAGACAGGGTCCATCAGATACGCAGTATTTT.

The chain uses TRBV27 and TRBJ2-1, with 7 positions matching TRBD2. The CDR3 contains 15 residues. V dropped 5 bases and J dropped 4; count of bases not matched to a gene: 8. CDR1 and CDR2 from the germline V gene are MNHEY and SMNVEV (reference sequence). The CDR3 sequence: CASSPRTRDYNEQFF. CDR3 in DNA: TGTGCCAGCAGTCCCCGGACTAGGGATTACAATGAGCAGTTCTTC.

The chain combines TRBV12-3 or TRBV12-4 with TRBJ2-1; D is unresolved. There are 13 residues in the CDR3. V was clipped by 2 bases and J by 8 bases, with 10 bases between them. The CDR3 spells CASSLPPVDEQFF. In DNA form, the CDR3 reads TGTGCCAGCAGTTTACCCCCAGTAGATGAGCAGTTCTTC.

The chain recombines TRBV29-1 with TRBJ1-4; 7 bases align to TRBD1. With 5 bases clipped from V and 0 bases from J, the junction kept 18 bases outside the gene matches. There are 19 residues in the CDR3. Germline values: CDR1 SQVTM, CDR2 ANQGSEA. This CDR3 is CSVIRSPQGQLATNEKLFF. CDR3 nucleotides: TGCAGCGTTATTCGTTCCCCACAGGGACAGCTTGCAACTAATGAAAAACTGTTTTTT.

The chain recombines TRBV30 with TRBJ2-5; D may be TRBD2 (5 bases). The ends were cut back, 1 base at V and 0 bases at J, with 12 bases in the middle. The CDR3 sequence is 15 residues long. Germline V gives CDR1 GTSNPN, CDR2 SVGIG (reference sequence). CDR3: CAWSDRGWYQETQYF. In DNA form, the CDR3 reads TGTGCCTGGAGTGATCGCGGGTGGTACCAAGAGACCCAGTACTTC.

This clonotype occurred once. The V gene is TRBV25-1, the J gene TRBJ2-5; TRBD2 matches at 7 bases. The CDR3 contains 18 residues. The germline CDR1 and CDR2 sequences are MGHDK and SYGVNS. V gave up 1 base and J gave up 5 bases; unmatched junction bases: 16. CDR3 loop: CASSELLASLEGEETQYF. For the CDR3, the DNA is TGTGCCAGCAGTGAATTACTAGCGAGTCTCGAGGGAGAGGAGACCCAGTACTTC.

The CDR3 spells CSAAGGPTQYF. Here the CDR3 DNA reads TGCAGTGCTGCGGGGGGGCCTACGCAGTATTTT. V gene TRBV20-1 combines with J gene TRBJ2-3; 9 nucleotides agree with TRBD2. This CDR3 spans 11 amino acids. CDR1 is DFQATT and CDR2 is SNEGSKA in the germline V gene (reference sequence). J gave up 8 bases and V 5 bases, and 2 bases lay outside the gene matches.

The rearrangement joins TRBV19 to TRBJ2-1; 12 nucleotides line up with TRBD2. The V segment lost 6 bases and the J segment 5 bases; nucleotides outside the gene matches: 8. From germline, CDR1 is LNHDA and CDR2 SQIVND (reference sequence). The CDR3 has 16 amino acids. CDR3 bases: TGTGCCAGTAGGCAACTAGCGGGAGGTAGAAACAATGAGCAGTTCTTC. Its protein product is CASRQLAGGRNNEQFF. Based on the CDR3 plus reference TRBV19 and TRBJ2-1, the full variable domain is DGGITQSPKYLFRKEGQNVTLSCEQNLNHDAMYWYRQDPGQGLRLIYYSQIVNDFQKGDIAEGYSVSREKKESFPLTVTSAQKNPTAFYLCASRQLAGGRNNEQFFGPGTRLTVL.

CDR3 loop: CATPRYSNQPQHF. The CDR3 bases are TGTGCCACCCCCCGGTATAGCAATCAGCCCCAGCATTTT. The gene calls are TRBV28 and TRBJ1-5; D call uncertain. Germline assignment: CDR1 MDHEN and CDR2 SYDVKM. The CDR3 is made up of 13 amino acids. Between the trimmed V and J ends, which lost 10 bases and 0 bases, there was a span of 10 bases.

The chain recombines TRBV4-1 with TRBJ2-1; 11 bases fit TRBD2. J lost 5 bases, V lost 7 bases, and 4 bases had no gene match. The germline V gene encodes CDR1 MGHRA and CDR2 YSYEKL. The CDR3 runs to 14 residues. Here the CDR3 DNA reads TGCGCCAGCATGCTAGCGGGAGGTGACAATGAGCAGTTCTTC. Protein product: CASMLAGGDNEQFF.

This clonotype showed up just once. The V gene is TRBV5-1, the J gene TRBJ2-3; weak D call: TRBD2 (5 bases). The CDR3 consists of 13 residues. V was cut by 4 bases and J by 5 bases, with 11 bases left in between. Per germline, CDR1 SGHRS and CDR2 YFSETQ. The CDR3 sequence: CASSPWAGDTQYF. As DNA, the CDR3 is TGCGCCAGCAGCCCTTGGGCGGGAGATACGCAGTATTTT.

The CDR3 nucleotides are TGCAGCGCTTCTGGGAGCTCCTACGAGCAGTACTTC. Amino acids: CSASGSSYEQYF. The chain employs TRBV20-1 and TRBJ2-7; a weak D match, TRBD2 (5 bases). Germline V gene lookup returns CDR1 DFQATT and CDR2 SNEGSKA (reference sequence). The CDR3 is made up of 12 amino acids.

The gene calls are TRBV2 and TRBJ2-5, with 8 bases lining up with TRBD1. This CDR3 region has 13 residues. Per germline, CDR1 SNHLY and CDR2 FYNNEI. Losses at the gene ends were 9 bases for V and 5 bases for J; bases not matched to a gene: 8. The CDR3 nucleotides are TGTGCCAGGGCCGGACAGGGCGGGGAGACCCAGTACTTC. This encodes CARAGQGGETQYF.